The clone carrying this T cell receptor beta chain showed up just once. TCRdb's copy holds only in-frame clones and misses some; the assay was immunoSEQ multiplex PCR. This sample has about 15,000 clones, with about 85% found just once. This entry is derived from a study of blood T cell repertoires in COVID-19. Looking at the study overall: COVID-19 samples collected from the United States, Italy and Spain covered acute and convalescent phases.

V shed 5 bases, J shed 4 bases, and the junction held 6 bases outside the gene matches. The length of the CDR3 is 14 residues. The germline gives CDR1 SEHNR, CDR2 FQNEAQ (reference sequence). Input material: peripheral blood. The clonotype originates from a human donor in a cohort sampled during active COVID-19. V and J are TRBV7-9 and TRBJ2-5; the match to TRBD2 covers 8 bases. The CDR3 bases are TGTGCCAGCAGCCCCCGGACTAGCACAGAGACCCAGTACTTC. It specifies CASSPRTSTETQYF. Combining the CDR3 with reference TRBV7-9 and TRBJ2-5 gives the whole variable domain DTGVSQNPRHKITKRGQNVTFRCDPISEHNRLYWYRQTLGQGPEFLTYFQNEAQLEKSRLLSDRFSAERPKGSFSTLEIQRTEQGDSAMYLCASSPRTSTETQYFGPGTRLLVL.